These 4 T cell receptor beta chains were all obtained from the same sample, sequenced in a study of yellow fever vaccine responses in identical twins. A single record per CDR3 protein comes from TCRdb applying MiXCR to the RT-PCR reads. This sample has over 5,500 distinct CDR3 sequences, with 84% found just once. This specimen was T cells from blood (PBMCs), unsorted or a sorted subset (not recorded which), taken before or after yellow fever vaccination (not recorded which). The receptors here all came from a woman aged 18-29 years who received the yellow fever vaccine.

The chain combines TRBV7-6 with TRBJ2-2, with D perhaps TRBD1 (5 bases). This CDR3 contains 14 residues. V was pared by 8 bases and J by 2 bases, with 12 bases between. Germline CDR1 and CDR2: SGHVS and FNYEAQ. The CDR3 DNA reads as TGTGCCAGCGAACCAGGGTATAACACCGGGGAGCTGTTTTTT. Residues: CASEPGYNTGELFF.

The CDR3 region has the DNA TGCAGTGCTTTAGGGGAAAGGTTGGATACGCAGTATTTT. This codes for CSALGERLDTQYF. The chain links TRBV20-1 to TRBJ2-3; tentatively, D is TRBD1 (5 bases). The CDR3 covers 13 residues. The V gene lost 5 bases and the J gene lost 6 bases, with 15 bases spanning the gap. Germline assignment: CDR1 DFQATT and CDR2 SNEGSKA (reference sequence).

V usage is TRBV5-5 and J usage is TRBJ2-7; D gene uncertain. The V and J ends lost 4 bases and 3 bases respectively, with 14 bases between them. The germline gives CDR1 SGHKS, CDR2 YYEKEE (reference sequence). This CDR3 region has 14 residues. Here the CDR3 reads CASSTYVELYEQYF. In DNA, the CDR3 is TGTGCCAGCAGCACGTATGTGGAGCTCTACGAGCAGTACTTC. Using reference TRBV5-5 and TRBJ2-7 for the parts outside the CDR3, the full variable domain is DAGVTQSPTHLIKTRGQQVTLRCSPISGHKSVSWYQQVLGQGPQFIFQYYEKEERGRGNFPDRFSARQFPNYSSELNVNALLLGDSALYLCASSTYVELYEQYFGPGTRLTVT.

The genes are TRBV20-1 and TRBJ2-1; TRBD2 aligns across 8 bases. Germline CDR1 and CDR2: DFQATT and SNEGSKA (reference sequence). The CDR3 consists of 13 residues. The CDR3 DNA sequence: TGCACCAAAGGGGGACTAGGATACAATGAGCAGTTCTTC. This translates into CTKGGLGYNEQFF.